The TCR beta chain under discussion was sequenced for a study of T cells in Graves' hyperthyroidism and ophthalmopathy. At the level of the study: The authors collected peripheral blood at initial diagnosis, before any treatment. Study findings and constraints: Blood samples included most of the expanded thyroid clonotypes exceeding 0.001.

RNA transcripts yielded amplified TCR beta CDR3 regions. First-round RT-PCR of the TCR CDR3 relied on the HTBI primer set. TCRdb fed the multiplex PCR reads into MiXCR, producing one record per CDR3 protein. Found here are around 350,000 distinct CDR3 sequences, about 14% of them singletons; the top ten hold about 20%. Note on this clonotype: Its target is unknown.

The CDR3 length is 14 residues. V lost 2 bases and J lost 0, with 7 bases in between. Germline loops: CDR1 LNHDA, CDR2 SQIVND (reference sequence). Clinical symptoms, serum thyroxine and TRAb, thyroid ultrasound and orbital computed tomography together formed the diagnostic basis. More than 8 ml fresh peripheral blood yielded the PBMCs. This sequence joins TRBV19 and TRBJ2-5; no clear D gene. This sequence originates from a woman aged 25 to 45 with Graves' ophthalmopathy. The specimen was blood. The CDR3 here is CASSILNNQETQYF. For the CDR3, the DNA is TGTGCCAGTAGTATATTAAACAACCAAGAGACCCAGTACTTC.